The text below deals with one T cell receptor beta chain. This clone's antigen is unknown. Base qualities are not recorded, but no much larger clone differs from it by a single base. These data originate in a study of T cell responses to AZD1222 COVID-19 vaccine (dated by TCRdb to the early 2020s). A note on the overall study: AZD1222 recipients whose second dose came at about 4 weeks and those whose second dose came at about 12 weeks were combined into one group, since spike-specific TCR depth and breadth did not differ between the two schedules. A total of over 230 trial participants underwent TCR sequencing, of whom about 200 received two doses of AZD1222 and around 25 received two doses of the MenACWY control vaccine. Trial participants were enrolled by age into subgroups of 18-55, 56-69 and 70-plus years, and 148, 28 and 57 TCR-sequenced participants, respectively, were included in these subgroups. The paper's findings and limits, for the study overall: Conclusions about previously exposed vaccinees are limited, since just a handful of AZD1222 recipients were seropositive for SARS-CoV-2 at baseline. Participants were mostly white British, with more females than males. The authors suggested clonal diversity may have been underestimated. Epitopes outside the regions mutated in the B.1.351 and B.1.1.7 variants were reportedly recognized by nearly half of the unique spike-specific TCRs. Because no day 14 peak-response samples were available, repertoires were characterized only after the peak T cell response. The 56-69-year group was small, and its depth increase did not reach significance, likely because of low power. The vaccine-associated CD4 TCRs covered the entire spike protein, and the dominant responses fell in regions 160-218 and 743-854. After two AZD1222 doses, spike-specific TCR breadth and depth were significantly higher than at day 0 and than in MenACWY recipients.

The time point label on this specimen signifies: baseline before first vaccination. The vaccinee samples were drawn from two UK trials, COV001 and COV002, one of which was a single-blind randomized controlled phase 2/3 trial testing AZD1222 (ChAdOx1 nCoV-19) in healthy adults. Trial participant PBMC samples were collected at day 0 and day 28 after the second dose for TCRbeta chain sequencing. The V end loses 0 bases and the J end loses 10 bases, and a stretch of 11 bases separates them. From a lookup of the germline V gene, CDR1 and CDR2 are SGHRS and YFSETQ. Its CDR3 holds 14 amino acids, cysteine through phenylalanine. The only DNA kept is the CDR3, 42 bases in frame from the first base. The CDR3 regions of human TCRbeta chains were analyzed by immunosequencing. Under the source paper's analysis protocol: Repertoire TCRs were checked for matches against a reference library of SARS-CoV-2-specific TCRs that had been generated using the MIRA antigen-specificity platform. Breadth meant the fraction of unique TCRs that were SARS-CoV-2-associated, whereas depth meant the fraction of total T cells that were SARS-CoV-2-associated. Using the MIRA data, each spike-specific TCR was mapped to the spike region that the TCR reacts to and placed in a CD4 or CD8 class. Log10-transformed breadth and depth values were compared by one-way ANOVA with Sidak's multiple comparisons tests. TCRdb mirrors the immuneACCESS table, restricted to in-frame sequences. Some clones are absent from its copies; in checked studies, under half trace to an unresolved V gene, and the reason for the others is unknown. The DNA gave D and trimming, while V, J and clone size come from that table. For this sample there are some 140,000 clones; 84% appear just once. The top ten constitute over 4% of the sample.

Recombination joined TRBV5-1 with TRBJ1-6, and possibly TRBD1, on 5 matching bases. The sequencing used peripheral blood, collected on day 0 of AZD1222 vaccination. The source is an adult in good health. The sequenced DNA: TGCGCCAGCAGCTTGGCAGGGCTAGAATCACCCCTCCACTTT. It codes for CASSLAGLESPLHF.